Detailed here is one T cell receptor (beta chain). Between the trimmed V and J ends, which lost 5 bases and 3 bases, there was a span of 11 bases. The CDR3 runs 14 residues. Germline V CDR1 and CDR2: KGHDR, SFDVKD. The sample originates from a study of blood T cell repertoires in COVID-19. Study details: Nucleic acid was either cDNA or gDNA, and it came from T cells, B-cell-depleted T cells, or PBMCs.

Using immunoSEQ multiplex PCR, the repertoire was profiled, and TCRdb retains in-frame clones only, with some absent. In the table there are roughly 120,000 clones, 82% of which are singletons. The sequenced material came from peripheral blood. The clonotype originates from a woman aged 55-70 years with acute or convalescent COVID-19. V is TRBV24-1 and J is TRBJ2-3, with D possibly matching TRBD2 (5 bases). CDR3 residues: CATSGPGWTDTQYF. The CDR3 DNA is TGTGCCACCAGTGGTCCGGGGTGGACAGATACGCAGTATTTT.